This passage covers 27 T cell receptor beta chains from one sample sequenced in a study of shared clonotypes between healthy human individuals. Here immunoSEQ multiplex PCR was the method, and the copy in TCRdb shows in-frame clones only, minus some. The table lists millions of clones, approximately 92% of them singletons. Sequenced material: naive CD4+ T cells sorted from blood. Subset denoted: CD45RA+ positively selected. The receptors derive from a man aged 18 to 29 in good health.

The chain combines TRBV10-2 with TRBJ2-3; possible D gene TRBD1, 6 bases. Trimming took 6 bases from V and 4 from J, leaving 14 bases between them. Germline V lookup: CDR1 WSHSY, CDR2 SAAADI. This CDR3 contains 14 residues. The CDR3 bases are TGCGCCAGCAGCCAGGGGCTGTCTTCAGATACGCAGTATTTT. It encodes CASSQGLSSDTQYF.

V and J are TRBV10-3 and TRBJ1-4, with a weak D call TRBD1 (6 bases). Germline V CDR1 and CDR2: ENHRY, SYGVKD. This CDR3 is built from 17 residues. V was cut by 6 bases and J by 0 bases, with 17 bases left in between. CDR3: CAIRIGGGAPTNEKLFF. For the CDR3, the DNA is TGTGCCATCAGGATAGGGGGGGGCGCTCCAACTAATGAAAAACTGTTTTTT.

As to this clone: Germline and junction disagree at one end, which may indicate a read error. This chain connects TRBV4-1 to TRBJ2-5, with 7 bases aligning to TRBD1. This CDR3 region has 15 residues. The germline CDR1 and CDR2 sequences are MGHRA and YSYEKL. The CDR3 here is CASSQDRSPQEAQYF. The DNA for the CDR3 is TGCGCCAGCAGCCAGGACAGGTCCCCTCAAGAGGCCCAGTACTTC.

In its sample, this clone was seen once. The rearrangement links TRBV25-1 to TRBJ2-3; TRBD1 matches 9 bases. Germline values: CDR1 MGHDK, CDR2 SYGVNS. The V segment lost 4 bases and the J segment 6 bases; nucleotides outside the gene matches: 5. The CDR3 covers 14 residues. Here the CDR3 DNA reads TGTGCCAGCAGTGTAACAGGGGGCTGGGATACGCAGTATTTT. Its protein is CASSVTGGWDTQYF.

CDR3 in DNA: TGCGCCAGCAGCCAAGTGGGTATAGGACTGAGGGACACTGAAGCTTTCTTT. This gives the protein CASSQVGIGLRDTEAFF. The chain joins TRBV4-1 to TRBJ1-1, with unresolved D. Germline CDR1 and CDR2: MGHRA and YSYEKL. Between the trimmed V and J ends, which lost 1 base and 3 bases, there was a span of 18 bases. CDR3 size: 17 residues.

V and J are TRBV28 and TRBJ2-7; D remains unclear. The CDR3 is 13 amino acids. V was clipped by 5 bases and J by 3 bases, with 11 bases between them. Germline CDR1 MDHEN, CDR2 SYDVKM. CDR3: CASSPPYSYEQYF. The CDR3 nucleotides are TGTGCCAGCAGTCCTCCTTACAGCTACGAGCAGTACTTC.

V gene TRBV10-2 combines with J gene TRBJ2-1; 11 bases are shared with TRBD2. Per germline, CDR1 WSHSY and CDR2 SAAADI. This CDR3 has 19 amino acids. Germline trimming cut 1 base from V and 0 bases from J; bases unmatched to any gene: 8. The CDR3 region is CASSEYGTSGRSSYNEQFF. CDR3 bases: TGCGCCAGCAGTGAGTACGGGACTAGCGGTCGGAGCTCCTACAATGAGCAGTTCTTC.

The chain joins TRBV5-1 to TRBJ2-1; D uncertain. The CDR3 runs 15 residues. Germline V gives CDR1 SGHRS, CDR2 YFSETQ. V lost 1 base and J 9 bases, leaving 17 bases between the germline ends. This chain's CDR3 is CASSLNSGWDPEQFF. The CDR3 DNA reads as TGCGCCAGCAGCTTGAATAGTGGGTGGGATCCTGAGCAGTTCTTC.

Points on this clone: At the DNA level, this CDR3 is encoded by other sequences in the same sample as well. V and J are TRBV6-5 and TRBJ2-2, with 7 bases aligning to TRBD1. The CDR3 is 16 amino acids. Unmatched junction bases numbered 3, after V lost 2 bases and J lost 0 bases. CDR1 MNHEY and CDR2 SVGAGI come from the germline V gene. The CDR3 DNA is TGTGCCAGCAGTTACGTTGGGACAGCGAACACCGGGGAGCTGTTTTTT. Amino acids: CASSYVGTANTGELFF.

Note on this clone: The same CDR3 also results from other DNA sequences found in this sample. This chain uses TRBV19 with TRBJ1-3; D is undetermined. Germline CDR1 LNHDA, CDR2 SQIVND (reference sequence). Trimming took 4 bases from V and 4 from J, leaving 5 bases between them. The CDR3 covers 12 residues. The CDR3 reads CASSSRGNTIYF. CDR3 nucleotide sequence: TGTGCCAGTAGTAGCAGGGGAAACACCATATATTTT.

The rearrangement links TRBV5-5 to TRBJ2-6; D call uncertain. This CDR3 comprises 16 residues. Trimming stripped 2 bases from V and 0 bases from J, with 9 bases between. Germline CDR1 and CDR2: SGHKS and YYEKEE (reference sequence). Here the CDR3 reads CASSFQAFSGANVLTF. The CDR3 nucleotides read TGTGCCAGCAGCTTCCAGGCCTTCTCTGGGGCCAACGTCCTGACTTTC.

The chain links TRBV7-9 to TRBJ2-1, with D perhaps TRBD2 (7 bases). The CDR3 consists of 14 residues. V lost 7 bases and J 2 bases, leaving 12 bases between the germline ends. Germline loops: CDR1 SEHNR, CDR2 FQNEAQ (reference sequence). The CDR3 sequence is CASTRGATYNEQFF. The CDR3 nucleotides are TGTGCCAGCACCCGGGGGGCCACCTACAATGAGCAGTTCTTC.

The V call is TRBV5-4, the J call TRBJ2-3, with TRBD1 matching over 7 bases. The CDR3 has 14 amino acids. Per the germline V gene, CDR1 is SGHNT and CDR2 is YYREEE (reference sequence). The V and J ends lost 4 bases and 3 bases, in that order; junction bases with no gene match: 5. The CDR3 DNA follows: TGTGCCAGCAGCGGGGCGGACAGGACAGATACGCAGTATTTT. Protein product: CASSGADRTDTQYF.

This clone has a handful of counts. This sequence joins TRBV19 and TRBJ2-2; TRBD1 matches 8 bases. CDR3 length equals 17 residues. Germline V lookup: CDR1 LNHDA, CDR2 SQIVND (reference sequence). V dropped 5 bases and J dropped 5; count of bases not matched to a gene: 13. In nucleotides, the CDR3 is TGTGCCAGTAGTTCCCCCCCGGGACAGGTATTGACCGGGGAGCTGTTTTTT. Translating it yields CASSSPPGQVLTGELFF.

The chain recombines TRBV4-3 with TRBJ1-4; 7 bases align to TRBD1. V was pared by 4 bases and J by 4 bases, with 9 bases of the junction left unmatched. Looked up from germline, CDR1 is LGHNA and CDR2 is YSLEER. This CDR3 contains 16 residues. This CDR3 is CASSPLGGDSNEKLFF. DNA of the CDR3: TGCGCCAGCAGCCCCCTGGGAGGGGACAGTAATGAAAAACTGTTTTTT.

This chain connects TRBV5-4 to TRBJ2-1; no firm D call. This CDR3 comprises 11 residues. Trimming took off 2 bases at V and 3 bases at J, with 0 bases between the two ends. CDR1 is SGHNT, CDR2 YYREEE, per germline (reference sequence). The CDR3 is CASSFYNEQFF. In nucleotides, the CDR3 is TGTGCCAGCAGCTTCTACAATGAGCAGTTCTTC.

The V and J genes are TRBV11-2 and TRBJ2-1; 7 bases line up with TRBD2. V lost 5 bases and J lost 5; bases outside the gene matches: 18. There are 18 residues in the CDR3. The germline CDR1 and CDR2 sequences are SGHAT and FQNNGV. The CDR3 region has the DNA TGTGCCAGCAGCCAAATTATGGGCCGGACTAGTGCCAACAATGAGCAGTTCTTC. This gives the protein CASSQIMGRTSANNEQFF. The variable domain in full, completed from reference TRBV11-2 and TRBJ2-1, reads EAGVAQSPRYKIIEKRQSVAFWCNPISGHATLYWYQQILGQGPKLLIQFQNNGVVDDSQLPKDRFSAERLKGVDSTLKIQPAKLEDSAVYLCASSQIMGRTSANNEQFFGPGTRLTVL.

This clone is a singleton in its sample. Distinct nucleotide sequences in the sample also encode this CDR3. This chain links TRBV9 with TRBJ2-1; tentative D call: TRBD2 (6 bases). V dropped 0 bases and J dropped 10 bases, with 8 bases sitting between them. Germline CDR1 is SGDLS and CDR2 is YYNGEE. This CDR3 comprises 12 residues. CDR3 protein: CASSVGRGEQFF. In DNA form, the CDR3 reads TGTGCCAGCAGCGTAGGGAGGGGCGAGCAGTTCTTC.

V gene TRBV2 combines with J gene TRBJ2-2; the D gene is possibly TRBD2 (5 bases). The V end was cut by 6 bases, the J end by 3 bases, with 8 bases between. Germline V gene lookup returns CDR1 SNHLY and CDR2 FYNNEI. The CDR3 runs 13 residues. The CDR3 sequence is CASRLVDTGELFF. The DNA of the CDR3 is TGTGCCAGCAGACTAGTTGACACCGGGGAGCTGTTTTTT.

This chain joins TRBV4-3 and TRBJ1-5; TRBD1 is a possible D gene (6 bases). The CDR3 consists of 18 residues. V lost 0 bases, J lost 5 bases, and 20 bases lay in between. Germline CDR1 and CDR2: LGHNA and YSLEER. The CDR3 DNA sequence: TGCGCCAGCAGCCAAGATGGGGCAGGGGAAGGGGGACATCAGCCCCAGCATTTT. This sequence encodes CASSQDGAGEGGHQPQHF.

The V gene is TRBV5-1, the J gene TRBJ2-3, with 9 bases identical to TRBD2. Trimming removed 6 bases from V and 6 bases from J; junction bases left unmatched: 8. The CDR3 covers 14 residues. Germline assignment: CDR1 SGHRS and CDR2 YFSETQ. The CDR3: CASKIGSGSDTQYF. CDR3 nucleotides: TGCGCCAGCAAAATAGGTAGCGGGAGTGATACGCAGTATTTT. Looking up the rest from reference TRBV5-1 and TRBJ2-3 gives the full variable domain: KAGVTQTPRYLIKTRGQQVTLSCSPISGHRSVSWYQQTPGQGLQFLFEYFSETQRNKGNFPGRFSGRQFSNSRSEMNVSTLELGDSALYLCASKIGSGSDTQYFGPGTRLTVL.

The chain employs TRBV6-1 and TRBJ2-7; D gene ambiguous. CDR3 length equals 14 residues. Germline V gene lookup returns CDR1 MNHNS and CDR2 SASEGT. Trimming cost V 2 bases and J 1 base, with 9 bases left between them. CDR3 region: CASSEYWRSYEQYF. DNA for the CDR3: TGTGCCAGCAGTGAATACTGGCGTTCCTACGAGCAGTACTTC.

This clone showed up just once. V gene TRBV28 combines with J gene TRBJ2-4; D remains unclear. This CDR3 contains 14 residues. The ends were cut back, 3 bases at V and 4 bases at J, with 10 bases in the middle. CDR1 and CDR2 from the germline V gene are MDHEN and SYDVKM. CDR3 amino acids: CASSFGASKNIQYF. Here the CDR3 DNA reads TGTGCCAGCAGTTTCGGAGCCTCAAAAAACATTCAGTACTTC.

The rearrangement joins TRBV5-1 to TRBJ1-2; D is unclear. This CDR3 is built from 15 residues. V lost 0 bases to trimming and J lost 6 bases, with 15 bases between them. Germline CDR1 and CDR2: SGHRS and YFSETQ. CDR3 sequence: CASSLGGQRQDGYTF. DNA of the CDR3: TGCGCCAGCAGCTTGGGAGGGCAAAGGCAGGATGGCTACACCTTC.

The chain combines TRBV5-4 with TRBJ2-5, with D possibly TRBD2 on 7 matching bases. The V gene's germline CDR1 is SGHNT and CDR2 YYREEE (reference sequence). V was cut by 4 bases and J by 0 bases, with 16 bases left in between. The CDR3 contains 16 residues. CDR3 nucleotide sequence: TGTGCCAGCAGCCCGAGGGGGGGCCTGTACCAAGAGACCCAGTACTTC. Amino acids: CASSPRGGLYQETQYF. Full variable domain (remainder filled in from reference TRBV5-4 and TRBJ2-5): ETGVTQSPTHLIKTRGQQVTLRCSSQSGHNTVSWYQQALGQGPQFIFQYYREEENGRGNFPPRFSGLQFPNYSSELNVNALELDDSALYLCASSPRGGLYQETQYFGPGTRLLVL.

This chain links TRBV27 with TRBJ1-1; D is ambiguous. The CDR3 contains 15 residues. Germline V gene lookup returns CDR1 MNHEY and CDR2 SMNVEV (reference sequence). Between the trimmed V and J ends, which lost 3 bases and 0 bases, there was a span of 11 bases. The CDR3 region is CASSLIGSMNTEAFF. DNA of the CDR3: TGTGCCAGCAGTTTGATTGGGAGCATGAACACTGAAGCTTTCTTT.

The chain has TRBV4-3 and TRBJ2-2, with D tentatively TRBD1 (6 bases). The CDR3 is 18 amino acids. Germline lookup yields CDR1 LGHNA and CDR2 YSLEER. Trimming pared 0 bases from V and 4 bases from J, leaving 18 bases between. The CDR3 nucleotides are TGCGCCAGCAGCCAAGAGCAGGGAAGGGGGATGGGCACCGGGGAGCTGTTTTTT. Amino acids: CASSQEQGRGMGTGELFF.